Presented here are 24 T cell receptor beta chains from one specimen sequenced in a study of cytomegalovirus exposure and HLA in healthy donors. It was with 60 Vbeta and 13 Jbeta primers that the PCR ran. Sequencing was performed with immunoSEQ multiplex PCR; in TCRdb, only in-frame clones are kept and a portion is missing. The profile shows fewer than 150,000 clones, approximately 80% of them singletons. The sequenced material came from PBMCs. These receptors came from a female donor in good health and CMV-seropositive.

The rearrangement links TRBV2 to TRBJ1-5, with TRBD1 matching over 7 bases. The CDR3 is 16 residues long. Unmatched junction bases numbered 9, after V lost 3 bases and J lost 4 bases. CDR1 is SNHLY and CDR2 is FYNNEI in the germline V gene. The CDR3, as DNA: TGTGCCAGCAGTGATAGGACAGGAGGGCCTAATCAGCCCCAGCATTTT. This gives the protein CASSDRTGGPNQPQHF. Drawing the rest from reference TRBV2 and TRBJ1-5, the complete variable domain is EPEVTQTPSHQVTQMGQEVILRCVPISNHLYFYWYRQILGQKVEFLVSFYNNEISEKSEIFDDQFSVERPDGSNFTLKIRSTKLEDSAMYFCASSDRTGGPNQPQHFGDGTRLSIL.

CDR3 amino acids: CASSPPTSGGNTGELFF. The CDR3 DNA reads TGTGCCAGCTCACCCCCCACTAGCGGGGGGAACACCGGGGAGCTGTTTTTT. The chain uses TRBV18 and TRBJ2-2, with 11 bases lining up with TRBD2. This CDR3 comprises 17 residues. Germline CDR1 and CDR2: KGHSH and LQKENI. With 3 bases clipped from V and 1 base from J, the junction kept 4 bases outside the gene matches.

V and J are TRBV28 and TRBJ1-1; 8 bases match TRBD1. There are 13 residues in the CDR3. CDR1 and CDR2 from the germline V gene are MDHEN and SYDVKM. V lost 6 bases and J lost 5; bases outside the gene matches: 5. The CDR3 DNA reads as TGTGCCAGCAGCCCCAGGGGGCGGACTGAAGCTTTCTTT. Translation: CASSPRGRTEAFF.

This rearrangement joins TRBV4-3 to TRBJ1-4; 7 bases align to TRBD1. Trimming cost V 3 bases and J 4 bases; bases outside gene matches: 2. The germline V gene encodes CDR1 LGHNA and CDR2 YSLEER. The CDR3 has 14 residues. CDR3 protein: CASSHRDSNEKLFF. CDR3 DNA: TGCGCCAGCAGCCACCGGGACAGTAATGAAAAACTGTTTTTT.

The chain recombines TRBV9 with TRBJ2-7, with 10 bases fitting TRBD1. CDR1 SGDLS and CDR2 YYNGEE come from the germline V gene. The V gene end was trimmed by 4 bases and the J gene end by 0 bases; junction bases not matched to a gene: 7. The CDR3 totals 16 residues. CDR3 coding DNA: TGTGCCAGCAGCCATGGGGACAGGGGCGTCTCCTACGAGCAGTACTTC. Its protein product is CASSHGDRGVSYEQYF. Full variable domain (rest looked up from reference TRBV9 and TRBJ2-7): DSGVTQTPKHLITATGQRVTLRCSPRSGDLSVYWYQQSLDQGLQFLIQYYNGEERAKGNILERFSAQQFPDLHSELNLSSLELGDSALYFCASSHGDRGVSYEQYFGPGTRLTVT.

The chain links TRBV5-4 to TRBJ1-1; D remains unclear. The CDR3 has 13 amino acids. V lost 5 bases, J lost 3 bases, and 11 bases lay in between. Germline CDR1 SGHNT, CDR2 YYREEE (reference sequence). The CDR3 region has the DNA TGTGCCAGCAGAACCGACTGGGACACTGAAGCTTTCTTT. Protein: CASRTDWDTEAFF. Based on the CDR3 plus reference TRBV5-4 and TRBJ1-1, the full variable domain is ETGVTQSPTHLIKTRGQQVTLRCSSQSGHNTVSWYQQALGQGPQFIFQYYREEENGRGNFPPRFSGLQFPNYSSELNVNALELDDSALYLCASRTDWDTEAFFGQGTRLTVV.

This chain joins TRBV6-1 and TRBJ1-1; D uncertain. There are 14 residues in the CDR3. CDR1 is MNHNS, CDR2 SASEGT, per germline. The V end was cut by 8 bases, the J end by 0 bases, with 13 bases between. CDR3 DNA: TGTGCCAGCCAGGAAAGTATTATGAACACTGAAGCTTTCTTT. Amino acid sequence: CASQESIMNTEAFF.

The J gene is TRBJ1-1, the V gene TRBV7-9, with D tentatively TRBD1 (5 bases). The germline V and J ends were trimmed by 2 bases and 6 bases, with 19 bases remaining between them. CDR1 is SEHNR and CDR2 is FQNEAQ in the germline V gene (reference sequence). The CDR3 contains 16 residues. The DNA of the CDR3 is TGTGCCAGCAGCTTACGGTCCTTCGGGGGTGCGGCTGAAGCTTTCTTT. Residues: CASSLRSFGGAAEAFF.

Here the CDR3 DNA reads TGTGCCAGCAGTGAAGCCCGGACAGGGTATGGAAACACCATATATTTT. It specifies CASSEARTGYGNTIYF. The rearrangement links TRBV2 to TRBJ1-3, with TRBD1 identical over 8 bases. The germline V gene encodes CDR1 SNHLY and CDR2 FYNNEI. The V gene end was trimmed by 0 bases and the J gene end by 3 bases; junction bases not matched to a gene: 4. The CDR3 length is 16 residues.

Here the CDR3 reads CAWDLGQGKVEAFF. The DNA of the CDR3 is TGTGCCTGGGACCTGGGACAGGGGAAAGTTGAAGCTTTCTTT. The V and J genes are TRBV30 and TRBJ1-1, with TRBD1 matching 10 bases. With V trimmed by 5 bases and J by 7 bases, 10 bases remained unmatched. The CDR3 length is 14 residues. Germline CDR1 reads GTSNPN; CDR2 reads SVGIG (reference sequence).

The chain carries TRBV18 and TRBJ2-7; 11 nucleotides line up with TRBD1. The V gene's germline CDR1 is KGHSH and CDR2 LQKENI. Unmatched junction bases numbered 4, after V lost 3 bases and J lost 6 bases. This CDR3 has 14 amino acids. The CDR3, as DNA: TGTGCCAGCTCACCCCGAGGACAGGGGGCCGAGCAGTACTTC. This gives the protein CASSPRGQGAEQYF.

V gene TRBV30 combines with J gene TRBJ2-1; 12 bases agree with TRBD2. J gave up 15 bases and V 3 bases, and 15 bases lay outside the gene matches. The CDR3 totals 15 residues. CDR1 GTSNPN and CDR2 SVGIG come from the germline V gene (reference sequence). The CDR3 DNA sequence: TGTGCCTGGAGCCTCACTAGCGGGGGGCGATCCGCTCGGTTCTTC. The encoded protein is CAWSLTSGGRSARFF.

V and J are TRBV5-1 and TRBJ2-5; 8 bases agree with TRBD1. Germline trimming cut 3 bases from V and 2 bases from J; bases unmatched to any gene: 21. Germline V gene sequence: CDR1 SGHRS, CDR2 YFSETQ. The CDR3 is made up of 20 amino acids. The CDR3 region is CASSSPILPRQGRSQETQYF. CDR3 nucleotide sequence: TGCGCCAGCAGCTCGCCCATCCTTCCTAGACAGGGGAGGTCGCAAGAGACCCAGTACTTC.

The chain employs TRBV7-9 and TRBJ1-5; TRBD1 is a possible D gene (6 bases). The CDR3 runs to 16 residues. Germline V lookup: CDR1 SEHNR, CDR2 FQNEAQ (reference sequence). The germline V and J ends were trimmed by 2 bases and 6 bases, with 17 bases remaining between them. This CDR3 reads CASSLLATGPGQPQHF. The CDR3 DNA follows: TGTGCCAGCAGCTTACTGGCGACAGGCCCGGGTCAGCCCCAGCATTTT.

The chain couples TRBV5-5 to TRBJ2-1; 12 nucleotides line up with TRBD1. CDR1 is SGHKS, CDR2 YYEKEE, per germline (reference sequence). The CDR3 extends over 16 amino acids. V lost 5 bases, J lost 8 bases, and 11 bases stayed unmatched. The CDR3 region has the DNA TGTGCCAGCAGTGGATCCGGGACAGGGGGCGCCTATGAGCAGTTCTTC. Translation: CASSGSGTGGAYEQFF.

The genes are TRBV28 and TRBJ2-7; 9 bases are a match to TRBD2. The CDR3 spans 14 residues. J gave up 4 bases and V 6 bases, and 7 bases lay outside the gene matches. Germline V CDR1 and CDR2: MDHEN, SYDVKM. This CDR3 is CASRPGGGAYEQYF. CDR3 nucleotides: TGTGCCAGCAGGCCTGGCGGGGGGGCTTACGAGCAGTACTTC.

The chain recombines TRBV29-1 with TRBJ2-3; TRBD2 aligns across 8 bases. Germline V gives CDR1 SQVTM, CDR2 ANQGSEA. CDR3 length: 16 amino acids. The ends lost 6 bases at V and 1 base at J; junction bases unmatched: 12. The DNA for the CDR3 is TGCAGCGTGCGGGGGGTCAGAGTCGAAGGCACAGATACGCAGTATTTT. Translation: CSVRGVRVEGTDTQYF.

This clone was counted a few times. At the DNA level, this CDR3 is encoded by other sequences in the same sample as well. CDR3 sequence (DNA): TGTGCCAGCAGCCCGACAGGGAACACTGAAGCTTTCTTT. This gives the protein CASSPTGNTEAFF. The rearrangement uses TRBV7-9 and TRBJ1-1; possible D gene TRBD1, 6 bases. Trimming removed 5 bases at V and 1 base at J, with 8 bases between. The CDR3 has 13 residues. Germline assignment: CDR1 SEHNR and CDR2 FQNEAQ (reference sequence). Filled out from reference TRBV7-9 and TRBJ1-1, the complete variable domain reads DTGVSQNPRHKITKRGQNVTFRCDPISEHNRLYWYRQTLGQGPEFLTYFQNEAQLEKSRLLSDRFSAERPKGSFSTLEIQRTEQGDSAMYLCASSPTGNTEAFFGQGTRLTVV.

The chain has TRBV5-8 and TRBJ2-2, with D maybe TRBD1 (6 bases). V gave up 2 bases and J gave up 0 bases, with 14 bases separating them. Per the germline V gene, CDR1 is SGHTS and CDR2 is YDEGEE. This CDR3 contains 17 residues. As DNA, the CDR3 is TGTGCCAGCAGCTTCTACAGGGCAGGAACGAACACCGGGGAGCTGTTTTTT. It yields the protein CASSFYRAGTNTGELFF.

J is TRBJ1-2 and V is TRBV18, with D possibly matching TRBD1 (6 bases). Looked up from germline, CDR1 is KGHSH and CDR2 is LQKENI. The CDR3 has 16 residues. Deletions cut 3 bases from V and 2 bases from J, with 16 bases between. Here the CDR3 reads CASSPSGDTVNYGYTF. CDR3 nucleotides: TGTGCCAGCTCACCGTCCGGGGACACTGTAAACTATGGCTACACCTTC.

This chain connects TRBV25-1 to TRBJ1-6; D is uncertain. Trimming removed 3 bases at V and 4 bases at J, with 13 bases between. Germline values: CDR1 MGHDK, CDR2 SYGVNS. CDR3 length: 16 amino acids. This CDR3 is CASSELGLQYNSPLHF. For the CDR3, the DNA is TGTGCCAGCAGTGAGCTCGGGTTACAATATAATTCACCCCTCCACTTT.

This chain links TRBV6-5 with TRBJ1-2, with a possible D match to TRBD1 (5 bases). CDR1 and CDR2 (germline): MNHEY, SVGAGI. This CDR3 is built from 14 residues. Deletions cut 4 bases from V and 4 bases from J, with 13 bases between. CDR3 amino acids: CASSSLGGGYGYTF. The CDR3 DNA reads TGTGCCAGCAGTTCCCTCGGGGGGGGCTATGGCTACACCTTC.

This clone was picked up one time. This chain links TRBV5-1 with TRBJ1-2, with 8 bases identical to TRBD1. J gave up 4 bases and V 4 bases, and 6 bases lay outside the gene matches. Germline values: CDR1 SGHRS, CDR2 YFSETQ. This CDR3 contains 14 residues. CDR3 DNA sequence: TGCGCCAGCAGCGGGGGACAGGCCTCCTATGGCTACACCTTC. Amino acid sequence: CASSGGQASYGYTF. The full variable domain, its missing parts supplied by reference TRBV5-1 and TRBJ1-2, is KAGVTQTPRYLIKTRGQQVTLSCSPISGHRSVSWYQQTPGQGLQFLFEYFSETQRNKGNFPGRFSGRQFSNSRSEMNVSTLELGDSALYLCASSGGQASYGYTFGSGTRLTVV.

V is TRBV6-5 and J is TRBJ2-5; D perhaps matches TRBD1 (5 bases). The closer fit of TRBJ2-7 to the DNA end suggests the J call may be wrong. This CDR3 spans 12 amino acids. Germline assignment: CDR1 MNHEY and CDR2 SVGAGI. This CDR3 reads CASSAGFDEQYF. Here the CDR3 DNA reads TGTGCCAGCAGTGCAGGGTTCGACGAGCAGTACTTC.